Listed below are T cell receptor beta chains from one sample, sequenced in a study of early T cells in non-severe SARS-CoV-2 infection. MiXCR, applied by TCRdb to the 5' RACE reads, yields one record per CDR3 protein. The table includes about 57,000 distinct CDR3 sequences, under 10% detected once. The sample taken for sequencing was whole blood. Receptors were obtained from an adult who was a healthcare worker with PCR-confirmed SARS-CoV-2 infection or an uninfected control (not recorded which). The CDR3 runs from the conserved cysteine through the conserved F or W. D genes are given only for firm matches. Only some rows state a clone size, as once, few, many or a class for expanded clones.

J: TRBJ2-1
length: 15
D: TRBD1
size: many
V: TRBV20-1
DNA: TGCAGTGCTGACACCGGTCGACCAGACAGGGGGGAGCAGTTCTTC
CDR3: CSADTGRPDRGEQFF

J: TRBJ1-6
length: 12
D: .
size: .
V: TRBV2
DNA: TGTGCCAGCAGTGACAGCAATTCACCCCTCCACTTT
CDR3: CASSDSNSPLHF

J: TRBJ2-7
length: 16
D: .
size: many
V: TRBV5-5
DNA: TGTGCCAGCAGCACCGGGACTTTCGTCCTCTCCTACGAGCAGTACTTC
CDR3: CASSTGTFVLSYEQYF

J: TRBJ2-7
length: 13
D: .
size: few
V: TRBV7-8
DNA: TGTGCCAGCAGCTTGACAGGACTTAACGAGCAGTACTTC
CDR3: CASSLTGLNEQYF

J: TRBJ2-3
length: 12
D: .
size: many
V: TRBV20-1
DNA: TGCAGTGCTATGGTCCTCCAAGATACGCAGTATTTT
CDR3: CSAMVLQDTQYF

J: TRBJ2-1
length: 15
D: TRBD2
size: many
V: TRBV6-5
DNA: TGTGCCAGCAGTGCTAGCGGGGCAGCCTACAATGAGCAGTTCTTC
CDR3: CASSASGAAYNEQFF

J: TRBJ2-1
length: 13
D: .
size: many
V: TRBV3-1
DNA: TGTGCCAGCAGCCAAGAAGGAGAACATGAGCAGTTCTTC
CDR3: CASSQEGEHEQFF

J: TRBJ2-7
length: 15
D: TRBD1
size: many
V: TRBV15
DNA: TGTGCCACCAGCAGAGATTTCGGACAGGCGGTCGAGCAGTACTTC
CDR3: CATSRDFGQAVEQYF

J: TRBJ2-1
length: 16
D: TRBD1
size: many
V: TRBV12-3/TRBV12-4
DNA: TGTGCCAGCAGTCCTCCGGGACAGGGGTACAACAATGAGCAGTTCTTC
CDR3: CASSPPGQGYNNEQFF

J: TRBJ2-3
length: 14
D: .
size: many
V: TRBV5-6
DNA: TGTGCCAGCAGCTCATCAGGGGCTGAAGATACGCAGTATTTT
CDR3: CASSSSGAEDTQYF

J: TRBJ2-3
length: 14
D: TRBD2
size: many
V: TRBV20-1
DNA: TGCAGTGCTAGAGATCGTAGCGGGCCAGATACGCAGTATTTT
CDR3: CSARDRSGPDTQYF

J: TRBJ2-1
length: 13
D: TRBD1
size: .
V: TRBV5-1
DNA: TGCGCCAGCAGCGGACAGGTCTACAATGAGCAGTTCTTC
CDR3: CASSGQVYNEQFF

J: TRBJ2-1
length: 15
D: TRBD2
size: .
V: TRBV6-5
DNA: TGTGCCAGCAGCCCACTAGCGGGAGGCTCGAATGAGCAGTTCTTC
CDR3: CASSPLAGGSNEQFF

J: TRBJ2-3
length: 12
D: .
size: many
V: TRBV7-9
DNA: TGTGCCAGCAGCTTAGGGACAGATACGCAGTATTTT
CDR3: CASSLGTDTQYF

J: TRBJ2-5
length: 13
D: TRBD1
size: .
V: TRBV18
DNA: TGTGCCAGCTCACCGGACAGGGGGAAGACCCAGTACTTC
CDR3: CASSPDRGKTQYF

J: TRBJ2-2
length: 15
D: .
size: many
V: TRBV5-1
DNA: TGCGCCAGCAGCTTGCCTCAGGGAAACACCGGGGAGCTGTTTTTT
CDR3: CASSLPQGNTGELFF

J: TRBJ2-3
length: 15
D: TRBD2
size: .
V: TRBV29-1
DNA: TGCAGCGTTGAAGGTCGTACTAGCGACGCAGATACGCAGTATTTT
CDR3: CSVEGRTSDADTQYF

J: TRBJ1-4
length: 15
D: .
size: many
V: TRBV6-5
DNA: TGTGCCAGCAGTTACGCAGACCCCGTTCGTGAAAAACTGTTTTTT
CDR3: CASSYADPVREKLFF

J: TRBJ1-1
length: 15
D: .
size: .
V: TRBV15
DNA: TGTGCCACCAGCAGTCCGGACACCTCGAACACTGAAGCTTTCTTT
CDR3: CATSSPDTSNTEAFF

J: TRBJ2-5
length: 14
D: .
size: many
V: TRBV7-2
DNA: TGTGCCAGCAGCACCGGGACTGGACAAGAGACCCAGTACTTC
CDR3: CASSTGTGQETQYF

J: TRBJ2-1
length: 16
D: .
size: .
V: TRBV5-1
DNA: TGCGCCAGCAGCTTGGACGGACCTTCCCCGAACAATGAGCAGTTCTTC
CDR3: CASSLDGPSPNNEQFF

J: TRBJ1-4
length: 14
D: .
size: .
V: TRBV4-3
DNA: TGCGCCAGCAGCCAAGTGGCAGGGGATGAAAAACTGTTTTTT
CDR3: CASSQVAGDEKLFF

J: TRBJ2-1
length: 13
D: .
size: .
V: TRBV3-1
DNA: TGTGCCAGCAGCCAATTCCACGCGGGAGAGCAGTTCTTC
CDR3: CASSQFHAGEQFF

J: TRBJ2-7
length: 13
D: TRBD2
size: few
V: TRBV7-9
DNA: TGTGCCAGCAGCCGAATGACTAGCGAAGAGCAGTACTTC
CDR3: CASSRMTSEEQYF

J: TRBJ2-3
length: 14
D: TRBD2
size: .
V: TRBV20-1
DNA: TGCAGTGCCCTAGCGGGTGTCCGCACAGATACGCAGTATTTT
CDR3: CSALAGVRTDTQYF

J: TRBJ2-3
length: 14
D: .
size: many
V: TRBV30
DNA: TGTGCCTGGAGTGTAGTGGGCGGGACGGATACGCAGTATTTT
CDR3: CAWSVVGGTDTQYF

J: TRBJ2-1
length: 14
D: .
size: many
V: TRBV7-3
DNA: TGTGCCAGCAGCCGCTCTAGAAGCTACAATGAGCAGTTCTTC
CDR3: CASSRSRSYNEQFF

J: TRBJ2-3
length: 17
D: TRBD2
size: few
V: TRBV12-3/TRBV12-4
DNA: TGTGCCAGCAGTTCCCGCCCGACTAGCGGGAGCACAGATACGCAGTATTTT
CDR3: CASSSRPTSGSTDTQYF

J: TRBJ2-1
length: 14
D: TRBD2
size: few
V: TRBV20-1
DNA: TGCACCGCTGTTGATAGCGGGAGGTACAATGAGCAGTTCTTC
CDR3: CTAVDSGRYNEQFF

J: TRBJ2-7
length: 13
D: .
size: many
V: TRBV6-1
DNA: TGTGCCAGCGGCAGGATAAGCTCCTACGAGCAGTACTTC
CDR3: CASGRISSYEQYF

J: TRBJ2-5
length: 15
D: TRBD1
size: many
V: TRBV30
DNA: TGTGCCTGGAGTCCCAGGGGGCGTCTAAAAGAGACCCAGTACTTC
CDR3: CAWSPRGRLKETQYF

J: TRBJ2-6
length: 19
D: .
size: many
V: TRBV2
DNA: TGTGCCAGCAGTGAAAATCGGGTCGGGATGGGCTCTGGGGCCAACGTCCTGACTTTC
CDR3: CASSENRVGMGSGANVLTF

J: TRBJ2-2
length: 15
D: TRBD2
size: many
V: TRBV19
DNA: TGTGCCAGTAGAGCGGGAGGCCCTAGGACCGGGGAGCTGTTTTTT
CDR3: CASRAGGPRTGELFF

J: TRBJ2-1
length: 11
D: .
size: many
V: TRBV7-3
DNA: TGTGCCAGCAGCTTCGGGGATGAGCAGTTCTTC
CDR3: CASSFGDEQFF

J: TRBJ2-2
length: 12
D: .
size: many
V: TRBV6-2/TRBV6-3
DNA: TGTGCCAGCTCCTCAAATACGGGGGAGCTGTTTTTT
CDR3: CASSSNTGELFF

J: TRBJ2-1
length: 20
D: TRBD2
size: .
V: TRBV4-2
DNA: TGTGCCAGCAGCCAACCTCCGGGACTAGCGGGTCTCAGCTCCTACAATGAGCAGTTCTTC
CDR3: CASSQPPGLAGLSSYNEQFF

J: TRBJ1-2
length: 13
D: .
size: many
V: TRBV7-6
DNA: TGTGCCAGCAGCCCCGGAACAGACTATGGCTACACCTTC
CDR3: CASSPGTDYGYTF

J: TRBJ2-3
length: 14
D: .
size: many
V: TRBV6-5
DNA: TGTGCCAGCCGTGTTGAGACTAGCACAGATACGCAGTATTTT
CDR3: CASRVETSTDTQYF

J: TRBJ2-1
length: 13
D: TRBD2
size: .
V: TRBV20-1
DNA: TGCAGTGCACCGGGACTAGGGTCCAATGAGCAGTTCTTC
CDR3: CSAPGLGSNEQFF

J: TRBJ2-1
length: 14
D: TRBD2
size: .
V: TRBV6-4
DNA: TGTGCCAGCAGTGTGGCTAGCGGGAGAAGTGAGCAGTTCTTC
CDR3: CASSVASGRSEQFF

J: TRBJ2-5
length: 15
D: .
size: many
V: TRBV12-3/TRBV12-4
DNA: TGTGCCAGCACCGGGTGGGGGCGCGAATTGGAGACCCAGTACTTC
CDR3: CASTGWGRELETQYF

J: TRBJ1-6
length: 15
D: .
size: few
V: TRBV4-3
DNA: TGCGCCAGCAGCCAAGAAGTACAGGGCCAGTCACCCCTCCACTTT
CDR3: CASSQEVQGQSPLHF

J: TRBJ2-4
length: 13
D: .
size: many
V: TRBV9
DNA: TGTGCCAGCAGCGTAGCAGGCAAAAACATTCAGTACTTC
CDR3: CASSVAGKNIQYF

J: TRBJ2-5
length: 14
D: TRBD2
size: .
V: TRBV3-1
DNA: TGTGCCAGCAGCCCAGCGGGAGGGGAAGAGACCCAGTACTTC
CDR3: CASSPAGGEETQYF

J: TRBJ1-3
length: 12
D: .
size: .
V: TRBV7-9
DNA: TGTGCCAGCAGCTCCCCTGGAAACACCATATATTTT
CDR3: CASSSPGNTIYF

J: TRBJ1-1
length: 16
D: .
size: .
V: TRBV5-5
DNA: TGTGCCAGCACAGCTCGATACGGACACGTGAACACTGAAGCTTTCTTT
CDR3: CASTARYGHVNTEAFF

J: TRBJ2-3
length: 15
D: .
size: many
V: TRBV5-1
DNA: TGCGCCAGCAGCTTCCCAGTGGGGAGCACAGATACGCAGTATTTT
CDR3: CASSFPVGSTDTQYF

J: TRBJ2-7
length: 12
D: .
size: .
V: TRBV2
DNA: TGTGCCAGCAGTGGGACTAACTACGAGCAGTACTTC
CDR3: CASSGTNYEQYF

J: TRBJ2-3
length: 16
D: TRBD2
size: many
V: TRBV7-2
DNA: TGTGCCAGCAGCTTAGATGTTAGCGGGAGTGGAGATACGCAGTATTTT
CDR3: CASSLDVSGSGDTQYF

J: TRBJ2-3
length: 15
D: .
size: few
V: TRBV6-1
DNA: TGTGCCAGCAGCCCCGAGGCGCGGTACACAGATACGCAGTATTTT
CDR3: CASSPEARYTDTQYF

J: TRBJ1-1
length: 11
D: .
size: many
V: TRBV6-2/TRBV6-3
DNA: TGTGCCAGCAGTTACTTAGGGGAAGCTTTCTTT
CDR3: CASSYLGEAFF

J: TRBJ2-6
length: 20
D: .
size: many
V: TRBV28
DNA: TGTGCCAGCAGTCCTCGGACAGGAGCGGGGTTAGCAAGAGGGGCCAACGTCCTGACTTTC
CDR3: CASSPRTGAGLARGANVLTF

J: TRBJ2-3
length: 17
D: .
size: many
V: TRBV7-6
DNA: TGTGCCAGCAGCCCGGAGGTGGGCGGATCCCACACAGATACGCAGTATTTT
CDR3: CASSPEVGGSHTDTQYF

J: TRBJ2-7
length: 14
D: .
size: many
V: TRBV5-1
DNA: TGCGCCAGCAGCTTGGCGGCTGGCTTCGACGAGCAGTACTTC
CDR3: CASSLAAGFDEQYF

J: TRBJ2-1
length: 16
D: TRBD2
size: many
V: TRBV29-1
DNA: TGCAGCGTTGAAGAAATACGGGAGGGCTTATACAATGAGCAGTTCTTC
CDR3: CSVEEIREGLYNEQFF

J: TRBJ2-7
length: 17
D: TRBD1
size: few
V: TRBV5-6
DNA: TGTGCCAGCAGCTTACCTACAACCGGGACAGGGGGCGCCGAGCAGTACTTC
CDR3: CASSLPTTGTGGAEQYF

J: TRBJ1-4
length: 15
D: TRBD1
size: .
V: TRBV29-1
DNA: TGCAGCGTGCGGACAGGGGCAACAACTAATGAAAAACTGTTTTTT
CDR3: CSVRTGATTNEKLFF